This T cell receptor (beta chain) was retrieved from a study of T-cell reconstitution after alpha-beta-depleted transplantation in children. Notes on the study in general: Surviving recipient T cells and thymic progenitors produced the high day-60 TCRbeta diversity seen in some patients. Newly produced T cells mostly provided counts and TCRbeta diversity after one year, as hyperexpanded clones declined. Several hundred rapidly expanded clones from non-depleted graft cells reportedly supplied alpha-beta T cells about two months post-transplant.

A TCRbeta library incorporating unique molecular identifiers was prepared. MiXCR, applied by TCRdb to the PCR reads, yields one record per CDR3 protein. Among 700,000 or so distinct CDR3 sequences listed, roughly 14% were seen once. V dropped 5 bases and J dropped 4 bases, with 12 bases sitting between them. The CDR3 is 14 amino acids. Germline V gene data show CDR1 as LNHDA and CDR2 as SQIVND (reference sequence). A note on this clonotype: The antigen remains unidentified.

The sample here was PBMCs, taken before TCRalphabeta/CD19-depleted stem cell transplant. The TCR sequence derives from a girl between 2 and 10 years old with congenital amegakaryocytic thrombocytopenia, due to receive a stem cell transplant. V usage is TRBV19 and J usage is TRBJ1-5, with D unresolved. As DNA, the CDR3 is TGTGCCAGTAGTGAGTTCTCCCGAAATCAGCCCCAGCATTTT. Residues: CASSEFSRNQPQHF.